Shown below are 18 T cell receptor beta chains from a single sample sequenced in a study of T cell changes during pregnancy in multiple sclerosis. Repertoires were generated with immunoSEQ multiplex PCR, while TCRdb's copy carries only in-frame clones and drops some. This sample has about 59,000 clones; 94% occur once, and the top ten carry less than 3%. Specimen: CD8+ T cells from peripheral blood mononuclear cells, collected after pregnancy. These receptors all stem from a female donor with multiple sclerosis, enrolled in a pregnancy study.

The chain links TRBV25-1 to TRBJ2-7; weak D call: TRBD2 (6 bases). The CDR3 runs to 12 residues. The germline gives CDR1 MGHDK, CDR2 SYGVNS. V shed 6 bases and J shed 2 bases, with 8 bases lying between them. CDR3 amino acids: CASSWGAYEQYF. CDR3 DNA: TGTGCCAGCAGCTGGGGGGCCTACGAGCAGTACTTC.

This chain joins TRBV1 and TRBJ2-2; the table's D gene call, TRBD2, was not cross checked with the DNA. TRBV1 is deemed a pseudogene. The CDR3 runs 20 residues. The CDR3 nucleotides read TGCACCAGCAGCCAAGATTTGGGGCTAGCGGGAGGGCCTAGCACCGGGGAGCTGTTTTTT. As protein: CTSSQDLGLAGGPSTGELFF.

The chain carries TRBV27 and TRBJ2-5; no clear D. Germline assignment: CDR1 MNHEY and CDR2 SMNVEV (reference sequence). V gave up 4 bases and J gave up 3 bases, with 9 bases separating them. There are 13 residues in the CDR3. The CDR3 protein is CASSSRAEETQYF. Written as DNA, the CDR3 is TGTGCCAGCAGTTCCCGTGCAGAAGAGACCCAGTACTTC.

The chain uses TRBV27 and TRBJ2-1, with a weak D call TRBD2 (6 bases). Germline V gives CDR1 MNHEY, CDR2 SMNVEV (reference sequence). V was clipped by 5 bases and J by 6 bases, with 14 bases between them. The CDR3 spans 14 residues. CDR3 nucleotides: TGTGCCAGCAGTCTTCTGACTAGAGTCAATGAGCAGTTCTTC. It encodes CASSLLTRVNEQFF.

This chain uses TRBV4-1 with TRBJ2-7, with 7 bases aligning to TRBD1. Germline V lookup: CDR1 MGHRA, CDR2 YSYEKL. V shed 5 bases, J shed 3 bases, and the junction held 7 bases outside the gene matches. The CDR3 covers 14 residues. CDR3 residues: CASSYRDSLYEQYF. The CDR3 nucleotides are TGCGCCAGCAGCTACCGGGACAGCCTCTACGAGCAGTACTTC.

The V gene is TRBV20-1, the J gene TRBJ2-7, with D unresolved. V was clipped by 0 bases and J by 5 bases, with 5 bases between them. The CDR3 runs 11 residues. Germline V gene data show CDR1 as DFQATT and CDR2 as SNEGSKA (reference sequence). CDR3 bases: TGCAGTGCTAGAGACCCGGACGAGCAGTACTTC. This gives the protein CSARDPDEQYF.

With regard to this clone: In the same sample, other DNA sequences code for this CDR3. The genes are TRBV27 and TRBJ2-7; D remains ambiguous. Trimming shortened V by 3 bases and J by 1 base, and 7 bases separated the two germline ends. Germline V lookup: CDR1 MNHEY, CDR2 SMNVEV (reference sequence). The CDR3 is 13 residues long. This chain's CDR3 is CASSLGLSYEQYF. The CDR3 bases are TGTGCCAGCAGTTTGGGCCTTTCCTACGAGCAGTACTTC.

This clone showed up just once. The J gene is TRBJ1-2, the V gene TRBV18; 11 nucleotides align to TRBD1. V shed 2 bases and J 8 bases; nucleotides not matched to a gene: 7. CDR1 is KGHSH and CDR2 is LQKENI in the germline V gene. The CDR3 covers 15 residues. The CDR3, as DNA: TGTGCCAGCTCACCAGTCGGACAGGGGGCTGAGGGCTACACCTTC. Translated, it gives CASSPVGQGAEGYTF.

This clone was picked up a small number of times. One end of the junction varies from germline; a read error may be responsible. The chain has TRBV5-1 and TRBJ1-2; 9 positions agree with TRBD1. The CDR3 contains 15 residues. Per germline, CDR1 SGHRS and CDR2 YFSETQ. CDR3 region: CASRLGAGTGYGYTF. The CDR3 DNA reads TGCGCCAGCAGGTTGGGGGCCGGGACAGGGTATGGCTACACCTTC.

The chain employs TRBV13 and TRBJ2-2; unclear D gene. CDR1 and CDR2 (germline): PRHDT, FYEKMQ (reference sequence). The CDR3 runs 12 residues. Trimming cost V 5 bases and J 4 bases, with 5 bases left between them. In nucleotides, the CDR3 is TGTGCCAGCAGCCTTAGCACCGGGGAGCTGTTTTTT. Amino acid sequence: CASSLSTGELFF.

The CDR3 sequence is CASSLESSGQDEQFF. The CDR3 region has the DNA TGCGCCAGCAGCTTGGAGTCTAGCGGGCAAGATGAGCAGTTCTTC. This chain uses TRBV5-1 with TRBJ2-1; 8 bases are shared with TRBD2. The CDR3 length is 15 residues. The germline V gene encodes CDR1 SGHRS and CDR2 YFSETQ. V shed 0 bases and J 8 bases; nucleotides not matched to a gene: 7.

A single count supports this clone. The chain recombines TRBV5-1 with TRBJ2-7, with a weak D call TRBD1 (5 bases). Germline loops: CDR1 SGHRS, CDR2 YFSETQ. Between the trimmed V and J ends, which lost 5 bases and 0 bases, there was a span of 6 bases. The CDR3 spans 12 residues. The CDR3 coding sequence is TGCGCCAGCAGGACAGACTCCTACGAGCAGTACTTC. Amino acid sequence: CASRTDSYEQYF.

The chain employs TRBV11-2 and TRBJ1-1; 8 bases fit TRBD1. This CDR3 has 16 residues. The V and J ends lost 3 bases and 3 bases, in that order; junction bases with no gene match: 9. Germline V gene data show CDR1 as SGHAT and CDR2 as FQNNGV. The CDR3 protein is CASSFTGGGGYTEAFF. The CDR3 DNA follows: TGTGCCAGCAGCTTTACAGGGGGAGGAGGGTACACTGAAGCTTTCTTT.

The gene calls are TRBV13 and TRBJ2-5; D ambiguous. V was clipped by 1 base and J by 1 base, with 7 bases between them. The CDR3 consists of 14 residues. CDR1 and CDR2 from the germline V gene are PRHDT and FYEKMQ (reference sequence). CDR3 residues: CASSLVSSQETQYF. In nucleotides, the CDR3 is TGTGCCAGCAGCTTAGTTAGTTCCCAAGAGACCCAGTACTTC.

The chain joins TRBV4-1 to TRBJ1-5; 8 bases agree with TRBD1. The V segment lost 3 bases and the J segment 5 bases; nucleotides outside the gene matches: 6. Germline assignment: CDR1 MGHRA and CDR2 YSYEKL. The CDR3 covers 15 residues. CDR3 loop: CASSQDRATHQPQHF. CDR3 bases: TGCGCCAGCAGCCAGGACAGGGCAACTCATCAGCCCCAGCATTTT.

This clone was found a few times. V and J are TRBV9 and TRBJ2-5; D remains unclear. Germline lookup yields CDR1 SGDLS and CDR2 YYNGEE. The CDR3 length is 14 residues. Trimming stripped 0 bases from V and 5 bases from J, with 11 bases between. CDR3 loop: CASSVDGSWETQYF. In DNA form, the CDR3 reads TGTGCCAGCAGCGTAGATGGTAGTTGGGAGACCCAGTACTTC.

The chain uses TRBV9 and TRBJ2-7, with a weak D call TRBD2 (5 bases). This CDR3 is 13 amino acids long. Germline V CDR1 and CDR2: SGDLS, YYNGEE. V lost 4 bases to trimming and J lost 5 bases, with 13 bases between them. For the CDR3, the DNA is TGTGCCAGCAGCCTTAACCTCGGGGACGAGCAGTACTTC. This gives the protein CASSLNLGDEQYF.

The chain couples TRBV27 to TRBJ2-5, with D possibly TRBD2 on 5 matching bases. The CDR3 contains 14 residues. V was trimmed by 4 bases and J by 7 bases, leaving 16 bases between them. Germline CDR1 and CDR2: MNHEY and SMNVEV (reference sequence). The CDR3 region has the DNA TGTGCCAGCAGTTGGGCACGGGGTGAGGCGACCCAGTACTTC. It is translated as CASSWARGEATQYF.